One and the same sample provided the 2 T cell receptor beta chains below, sequenced in a study of control samples from healthy donors and cancer patients. Assay: immunoSEQ multiplex PCR; the TCRdb copy retains only in-frame clones and omits some. The table has 120,000 to 150,000 clones, 85% to 95% seen once. Sequenced: blood. All receptors come from a man aged 35 to 55 in good health.

This sequence joins TRBV9 and TRBJ1-2, with D possibly being TRBD1 (6 bases). The V gene's germline CDR1 is SGDLS and CDR2 YYNGEE. V was trimmed by 3 bases and J by 5 bases, leaving 14 bases between them. The CDR3 length is 14 residues. The CDR3 loop is CASSGSRGPYGYTF. The CDR3 region has the DNA TGTGCCAGCAGCGGAAGCAGGGGCCCGTATGGCTACACCTTC.

The CDR3 loop reads CASSDPGGMNTGELFF. For the CDR3, the DNA is TGTGCCAGCAGCGATCCAGGGGGGATGAACACCGGGGAGCTGTTTTTT. The chain is built from TRBV9 and TRBJ2-2; possible D gene TRBD1, 7 bases. Germline V gene lookup returns CDR1 SGDLS and CDR2 YYNGEE. The CDR3 has 16 amino acids. V was shortened by 3 bases and J by 1 base, with 13 bases between the two germline ends.